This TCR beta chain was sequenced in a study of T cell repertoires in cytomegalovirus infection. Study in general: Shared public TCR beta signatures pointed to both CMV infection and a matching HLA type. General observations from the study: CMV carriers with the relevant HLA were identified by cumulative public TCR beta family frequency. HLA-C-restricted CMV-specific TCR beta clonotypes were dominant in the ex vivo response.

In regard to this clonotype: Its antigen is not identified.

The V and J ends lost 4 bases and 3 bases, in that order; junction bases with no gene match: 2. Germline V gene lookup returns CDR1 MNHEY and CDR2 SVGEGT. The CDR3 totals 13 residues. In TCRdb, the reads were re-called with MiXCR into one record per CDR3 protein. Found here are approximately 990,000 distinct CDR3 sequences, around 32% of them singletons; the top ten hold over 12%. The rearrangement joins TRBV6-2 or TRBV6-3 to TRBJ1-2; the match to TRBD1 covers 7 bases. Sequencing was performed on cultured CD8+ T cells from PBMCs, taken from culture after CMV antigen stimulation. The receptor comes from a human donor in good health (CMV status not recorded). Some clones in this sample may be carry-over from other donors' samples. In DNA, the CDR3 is TGTGCCAGCAGTTGGGGACAGTACTATGGCTACACCTTC. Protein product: CASSWGQYYGYTF.